The sample holds many counts of the clone carrying this T cell receptor (beta chain). As yet, its antigen is unknown. Exclusion of patients followed from uncontrolled infection, other autoimmune disease, pregnancy or lactation. Clinical symptoms, serum thyroxine, TRAb, thyroid ultrasound and orbital computed tomography established diagnosis. At first hyperthyroidism diagnosis, before any ophthalmopathy symptoms, the blood sample was collected. The source of the sample is a study of T cells in Graves' hyperthyroidism and ophthalmopathy. Whole-study results and caveats: A model using 13 V-J features told ophthalmopathy apart from stable hyperthyroidism.

V was trimmed by 1 base and J by 2 bases, leaving 9 bases between them. Germline loops: CDR1 LGHNA, CDR2 YSLEER. CDR3 length: 14 residues. Amplification of TCR beta CDR3 regions used RNA as the template. The TCR CDR3 was amplified in a first-round RT-PCR using the HTBI primer set. From the multiplex PCR reads, TCRdb called clonotypes with MiXCR, one entry per CDR3 protein. Found here are about 300,000 distinct CDR3 sequences, 13% of them singletons; the top ten hold 7% to 8.5%. This receptor was identified in a young woman with Graves' hyperthyroidism that later progressed to Graves' ophthalmopathy. The sample taken for sequencing was blood. V usage is TRBV4-3 and J usage is TRBJ2-7; TRBD2 is a possible D gene (5 bases). CDR3 nucleotide sequence: TGCGCCAGCAGCCAAGCTGCCGGGACCTACGAGCAGTACTTC. Translated, it gives CASSQAAGTYEQYF.